The 32 T cell receptor beta chains below were found in one sample sequenced in a study of neoadjuvant nivolumab and ipilimumab in lung cancer. Profiling relied on immunoSEQ multiplex PCR, and the TCRdb table lists in-frame clones only, not all of them. The sample carries thousands of clones, roughly 90% recorded once. Sequences were derived from adjacent normal lung tissue, sampled after neoadjuvant nivolumab, alone or with ipilimumab, at or shortly before surgery. These receptors were taken from an adult with non-small cell lung cancer.

This clone was observed a few times. The chain employs TRBV6-6 and TRBJ2-1; TRBD1 agrees at 7 bases. The CDR3 spans 13 residues. Germline V gene data show CDR1 as MNHNY and CDR2 as SVGAGI (reference sequence). The V and J ends lost 6 bases and 4 bases, in that order; junction bases with no gene match: 3. The CDR3 DNA reads TGTGCCAGCAGCCGGGACAGTTACAATGAGCAGTTCTTC. It specifies CASSRDSYNEQFF.

The V call is TRBV7-2, the J call TRBJ2-3; 7 bases match TRBD1. CDR1 is SGHTA and CDR2 is FQGNSA in the germline V gene. V trimming: 3 bases; J trimming: 7 bases; junction bases outside the gene matches: 19. The CDR3 spans 18 residues. The CDR3 sequence: CASSFRFAPGQIPHTQYF. CDR3 DNA: TGTGCCAGCAGCTTTCGCTTTGCTCCGGGACAGATACCACATACGCAGTATTTT.

The chain is built from TRBV27 and TRBJ2-7; TRBD2 agrees at 12 bases. V lost 5 bases to trimming and J lost 4 bases; unmatched junction nucleotides: 12. Germline V lookup: CDR1 MNHEY, CDR2 SMNVEV (reference sequence). This CDR3 region has 17 residues. CDR3 DNA sequence: TGTGCCAGCAGTCCCATCGGGCTAGCGGGAGGGCCTTACGAGCAGTACTTC. It translates to CASSPIGLAGGPYEQYF.

This clone was detected once. The chain recombines TRBV6-1 with TRBJ2-7; 10 nucleotides match TRBD1. Trimming at V came to 7 bases and at J to 6 bases, leaving 6 bases not matched to a gene. The CDR3 consists of 13 residues. CDR1 MNHNS and CDR2 SASEGT come from the germline V gene. The CDR3 sequence: CASTRQGAIEQYF. The DNA of the CDR3 is TGTGCCAGCACGAGACAGGGGGCAATCGAGCAGTACTTC.

V usage is TRBV5-4 and J usage is TRBJ2-5, with D hard to call. The V gene lost 4 bases and the J gene lost 3 bases, with 16 bases spanning the gap. This CDR3 spans 15 amino acids. Germline assignment: CDR1 SGHNT and CDR2 YYREEE (reference sequence). CDR3 nucleotide sequence: TGTGCCAGCAGCAAGGAAGGTAGGATGGAAGAGACCCAGTACTTC. The encoded protein is CASSKEGRMEETQYF.

The genes are TRBV5-1 and TRBJ2-3, with 8 bases matching TRBD2. Germline V lookup: CDR1 SGHRS, CDR2 YFSETQ. V lost 1 base and J lost 3; bases outside the gene matches: 13. The CDR3 loop spans 18 amino acids. CDR3 region: CASSLTGGPRLRTDTQYF. The CDR3 region has the DNA TGCGCCAGCAGCTTGACGGGAGGGCCGAGGCTACGGACAGATACGCAGTATTTT.

The J gene is TRBJ2-1, the V gene TRBV14; D is unclear. Germline assignment: CDR1 SGHDN and CDR2 FVKESK. The CDR3 is 11 residues long. The V and J ends lost 1 base and 8 bases respectively, with 3 bases between them. CDR3 DNA sequence: TGTGCCAGCAGCCAAGTTCATGAGCAGTTCTTC. Amino acid sequence: CASSQVHEQFF. Together with reference TRBV14 and TRBJ2-1, the CDR3 gives the full variable domain: EAGVTQFPSHSVIEKGQTVTLRCDPISGHDNLYWYRRVMGKEIKFLLHFVKESKQDESGMPNNRFLAERTGGTYSTLKVQPAELEDSGVYFCASSQVHEQFFGPGTRLTVL.

This chain joins TRBV5-1 and TRBJ2-1; D assignment may be TRBD1 or TRBD2 (5 bases each). Per germline, CDR1 SGHRS and CDR2 YFSETQ. The CDR3 has 17 residues. The V end was cut by 2 bases, the J end by 0 bases, with 15 bases between. The CDR3 sequence: CASSFPRGVSSYNEQFF. The CDR3 DNA reads TGCGCCAGCAGCTTCCCCCGAGGGGTAAGCTCCTACAATGAGCAGTTCTTC.

The chain recombines TRBV10-3 with TRBJ2-5; 13 bases map to TRBD2. CDR1 and CDR2 (germline): ENHRY, SYGVKD. The CDR3 is 16 residues long. V was pared by 3 bases and J by 5 bases, with 6 bases of the junction left unmatched. The CDR3 spells CAISDPGLAGRETQYF. CDR3 DNA: TGTGCCATCAGTGATCCGGGACTAGCGGGGCGGGAGACCCAGTACTTC.

The chain is built from TRBV5-1 and TRBJ1-1, with D possibly matching TRBD1 (5 bases). The length of the CDR3 is 14 residues. V was clipped by 2 bases and J by 6 bases, with 14 bases between them. CDR1 is SGHRS and CDR2 is YFSETQ in the germline V gene. The CDR3 sequence is CASSFGGDEAEAFF. CDR3 bases: TGCGCCAGCAGCTTCGGAGGGGATGAAGCTGAAGCTTTCTTT.

V and J are TRBV6-5 and TRBJ1-1, with TRBD1 identical over 9 bases. V trimming: 6 bases; J trimming: 2 bases; junction bases outside the gene matches: 7. Germline CDR1 and CDR2: MNHEY and SVGAGI. This CDR3 contains 15 residues. CDR3 coding DNA: TGTGCCAGCAGCCTCGACAGGGGGGGAAACACTGAAGCTTTCTTT. It is translated as CASSLDRGGNTEAFF.

V gene TRBV5-1 combines with J gene TRBJ1-1; the D is unclear. CDR3 length: 14 residues. V lost 6 bases to trimming and J lost 0 bases, with 12 bases between them. Germline loops: CDR1 SGHRS, CDR2 YFSETQ. The CDR3 DNA reads TGCGCCAGCACCCTAGGTTACTTGAACACTGAAGCTTTCTTT. Protein sequence: CASTLGYLNTEAFF.

J is TRBJ2-7 and V is TRBV5-6; TRBD2 agrees at 10 bases. CDR1 SGHDT and CDR2 YYEEEE come from the germline V gene. The trim removed 3 bases at V and 5 bases at J, leaving 14 bases unmatched. CDR3 size: 17 residues. The CDR3 DNA sequence: TGTGCCAGCAGCTCCGATGAAACCGGGACTAGCGCTAACGAGCAGTACTTC. This encodes CASSSDETGTSANEQYF. The entire variable domain, with the rest obtained from reference TRBV5-6 and TRBJ2-7, is as follows: DAGVTQSPTHLIKTRGQQVTLRCSPKSGHDTVSWYQQALGQGPQFIFQYYEEEERQRGNFPDRFSGHQFPNYSSELNVNALLLGDSALYLCASSSDETGTSANEQYFGPGTRLTVT.

V gene TRBV10-3 combines with J gene TRBJ1-2; D possibly corresponds to TRBD1 (5 bases). The CDR3 consists of 14 residues. Germline-derived CDR1 and CDR2 are ENHRY and SYGVKD. Trimming left V 0 bases short and J 8 bases short, with 13 bases between. The CDR3 nucleotides read TGTGCCATCAGTGAGTCCGCAGGGCTGGGGGGCTACACCTTC. It yields the protein CAISESAGLGGYTF.

The CDR3 bases are TGTGCCAGCAGTGTCGGTCGGATGGACTACGAGCAGTACTTC. Encoded protein: CASSVGRMDYEQYF. V usage is TRBV2 and J usage is TRBJ2-7; D is uncertain. The V end was cut by 4 bases, the J end by 3 bases, with 13 bases between. CDR3 length: 14 residues. Germline V gene data show CDR1 as SNHLY and CDR2 as FYNNEI.

The V call is TRBV5-4, the J call TRBJ2-1; D is undetermined. The CDR3 runs to 15 residues. Trimming shortened V by 3 bases and J by 4 bases, and 14 bases separated the two germline ends. Germline V gene data show CDR1 as SGHNT and CDR2 as YYREEE (reference sequence). Here the CDR3 DNA reads TGTGCCAGCAGCTCTGGTCTAGACATTTACAATGAGCAGTTCTTC. It is translated as CASSSGLDIYNEQFF.

This clone was found a few times. V gene TRBV2 combines with J gene TRBJ1-1; no reliable D call. The germline V gene encodes CDR1 SNHLY and CDR2 FYNNEI. The V and J ends lost 5 bases and 0 bases respectively, with 13 bases between them. The CDR3 length is 15 residues. The CDR3 sequence: CASSLRTGLNTEAFF. CDR3 bases: TGTGCCAGCAGTCTTAGGACGGGATTGAACACTGAAGCTTTCTTT.

The rearrangement links TRBV7-9 to TRBJ2-3, with D possibly TRBD1 on 6 matching bases. The V gene lost 1 base and the J gene lost 0 bases, with 11 bases spanning the gap. Per germline, CDR1 SEHNR and CDR2 FQNEAQ (reference sequence). The CDR3 spans 16 residues. The CDR3 bases are TGTGCCAGCAGCTTAGGGCTGACAGGTAGCACAGATACGCAGTATTTT. Its translation is CASSLGLTGSTDTQYF.

This chain connects TRBV11-2 to TRBJ1-1, with D maybe TRBD1 (6 bases). The CDR3 contains 14 residues. Germline V gene data show CDR1 as SGHAT and CDR2 as FQNNGV. V lost 1 base and J 4 bases, leaving 10 bases between the germline ends. The CDR3 DNA reads TGTGCCAGCAGCTTAGGGGGGCGAGGCACTGAAGCTTTCTTT. Protein sequence: CASSLGGRGTEAFF.

J is TRBJ1-5 and V is TRBV4-1; a possible D gene is TRBD1 (5 bases). The germline CDR1 and CDR2 sequences are MGHRA and YSYEKL. The CDR3 has 15 amino acids. Trimming pared 7 bases from V and 3 bases from J, leaving 16 bases between. The CDR3 bases are TGCGCCAGCATGCCCAGGGACGGCTTCAATCAGCCCCAGCATTTT. Its translation is CASMPRDGFNQPQHF.

This clone appeared once. The chain is built from TRBV5-1 and TRBJ1-3, with D unclear. The germline V gene encodes CDR1 SGHRS and CDR2 YFSETQ. V dropped 4 bases and J dropped 1 base, with 9 bases sitting between them. The CDR3 has 14 residues. CDR3 nucleotides: TGCGCCAGCAGCATCGAGCTTTCTGGAAACACCATATATTTT. This sequence encodes CASSIELSGNTIYF. The full variable domain, in which reference TRBV5-1 and TRBJ1-3 provide the parts outside the CDR3, is KAGVTQTPRYLIKTRGQQVTLSCSPISGHRSVSWYQQTPGQGLQFLFEYFSETQRNKGNFPGRFSGRQFSNSRSEMNVSTLELGDSALYLCASSIELSGNTIYFGEGSWLTVV.

This clone came up a few times. The chain is built from TRBV6-6 and TRBJ1-1; TRBD1 agrees at 9 bases. Germline lookup yields CDR1 MNHNY and CDR2 SVGAGI (reference sequence). The length of the CDR3 is 15 residues. V shed 7 bases and J 1 base; nucleotides not matched to a gene: 7. As DNA, the CDR3 is TGTGCCAGCATCCTACAGGGGGCTGGGAACACTGAAGCTTTCTTT. This encodes CASILQGAGNTEAFF.

This chain connects TRBV18 to TRBJ2-2; D gene ambiguous. Trimming took off 2 bases at V and 1 base at J, with 14 bases between the two ends. The CDR3 loop spans 17 amino acids. Germline V gives CDR1 KGHSH, CDR2 LQKENI. CDR3 DNA: TGTGCCAGCTCACCAATCGGACGAACGGTGAACACCGGGGAGCTGTTTTTT. The encoded protein is CASSPIGRTVNTGELFF.

The rearrangement joins TRBV6-1 to TRBJ2-7; a weak D match, TRBD2 (6 bases). This CDR3 is 15 amino acids long. CDR1 and CDR2 from the germline V gene are MNHNS and SASEGT. Trimming stripped 1 base from V and 6 bases from J, with 16 bases between. The CDR3 DNA follows: TGTGCCAGCAGTGAAGGTTTCGGCGGGACCATCGAGCAGTACTTC. Translated: CASSEGFGGTIEQYF.

The chain links TRBV5-6 to TRBJ2-7; D is uncertain. Germline V gives CDR1 SGHDT, CDR2 YYEEEE. Trimming took 6 bases from V and 0 from J, leaving 13 bases between them. CDR3 length: 14 amino acids. CDR3 protein: CASIRYGFSYEQYF. The CDR3 DNA reads as TGTGCCAGCATCCGGTATGGCTTCTCCTACGAGCAGTACTTC.

The chain is built from TRBV5-1 and TRBJ2-2, with D uncertain. Germline values: CDR1 SGHRS, CDR2 YFSETQ. The CDR3 length is 14 residues. Trimming pared 2 bases from V and 1 base from J, leaving 6 bases between. Here the CDR3 reads CASSLYMNTGELFF. For the CDR3, the DNA is TGCGCCAGCAGCTTATACATGAACACCGGGGAGCTGTTTTTT.

The gene calls are TRBV27 and TRBJ2-7; 8 nucleotides agree with TRBD2. CDR1 is MNHEY, CDR2 SMNVEV, per germline (reference sequence). V shed 5 bases, J shed 5 bases, and the junction held 14 bases outside the gene matches. The CDR3 extends over 16 amino acids. CDR3 DNA sequence: TGTGCCAGCAGTCGGAACCAGGGCGGGAGGTTCAACGAGCAGTACTTC. Residues: CASSRNQGGRFNEQYF.

The chain is built from TRBV6-1 and TRBJ1-2; D is uncertain. The CDR3 consists of 15 residues. V lost 0 bases to trimming and J lost 4 bases, with 12 bases between them. CDR1 is MNHNS and CDR2 is SASEGT in the germline V gene. CDR3 DNA: TGTGCCAGCAGTGAAGCGGAGGGAGTCGGCTATGGCTACACCTTC. Translation gives CASSEAEGVGYGYTF.

The rearrangement uses TRBV5-1 and TRBJ2-5, with 12 bases identical to TRBD1. CDR3 size: 18 residues. Per the germline V gene, CDR1 is SGHRS and CDR2 is YFSETQ. With V trimmed by 1 base and J by 4 bases, 11 bases remained unmatched. CDR3: CASSLRVAGTGGGETQYF. CDR3 in DNA: TGCGCCAGCAGCTTGAGGGTTGCCGGGACAGGGGGCGGAGAGACCCAGTACTTC.

V and J are TRBV7-9 and TRBJ2-4; D gene unclear. The V gene lost 1 base and the J gene lost 0 bases, with 7 bases spanning the gap. Germline CDR1 SEHNR, CDR2 FQNEAQ (reference sequence). The length of the CDR3 is 15 residues. The CDR3 here is CASSLGQRAKNIQYF. Here the CDR3 DNA reads TGTGCCAGCAGCTTAGGTCAGAGAGCCAAAAACATTCAGTACTTC.

This sequence joins TRBV6-4 and TRBJ2-2; D ambiguous. Trimming took off 3 bases at V and 0 bases at J, with 2 bases between the two ends. The length of the CDR3 is 13 residues. Germline CDR1 MRHNA, CDR2 SNTAGT. CDR3 bases: TGTGCCAGCAGTGAAGCGAACACCGGGGAGCTGTTTTTT. Its translation is CASSEANTGELFF.

This clone was recorded a few times. This chain connects TRBV15 to TRBJ2-1; no clear D gene. The V end was cut by 6 bases, the J end by 9 bases, with 18 bases between. The CDR3 sequence is 14 residues long. Germline V gives CDR1 LNHNV, CDR2 YYDKDF (reference sequence). CDR3 DNA sequence: TGTGCCACCAGTTACGACGCTCCCGGTACTGAGCAGTTCTTC. Amino acid sequence: CATSYDAPGTEQFF.